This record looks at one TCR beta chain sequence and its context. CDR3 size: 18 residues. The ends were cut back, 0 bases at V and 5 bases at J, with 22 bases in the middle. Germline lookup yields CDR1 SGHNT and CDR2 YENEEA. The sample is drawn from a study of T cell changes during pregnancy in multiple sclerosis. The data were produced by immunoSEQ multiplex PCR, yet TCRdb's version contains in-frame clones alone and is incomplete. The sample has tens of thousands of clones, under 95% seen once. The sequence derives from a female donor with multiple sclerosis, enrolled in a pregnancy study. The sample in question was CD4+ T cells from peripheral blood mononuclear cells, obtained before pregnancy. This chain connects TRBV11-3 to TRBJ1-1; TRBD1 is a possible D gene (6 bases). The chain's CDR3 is CASSLDDWVAGENTEAFF. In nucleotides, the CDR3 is TGTGCCAGCAGCTTAGATGATTGGGTGGCAGGGGAGAATACTGAAGCTTTCTTT.